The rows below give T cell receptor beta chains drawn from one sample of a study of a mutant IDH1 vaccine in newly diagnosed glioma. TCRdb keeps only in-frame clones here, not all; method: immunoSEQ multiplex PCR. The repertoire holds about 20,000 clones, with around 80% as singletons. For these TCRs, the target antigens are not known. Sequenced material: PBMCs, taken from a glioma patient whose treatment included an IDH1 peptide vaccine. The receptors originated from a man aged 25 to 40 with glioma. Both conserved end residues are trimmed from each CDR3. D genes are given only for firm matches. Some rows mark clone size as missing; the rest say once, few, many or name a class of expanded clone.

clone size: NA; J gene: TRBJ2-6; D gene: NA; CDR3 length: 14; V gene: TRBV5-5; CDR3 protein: ASSSSPGTGANVLT
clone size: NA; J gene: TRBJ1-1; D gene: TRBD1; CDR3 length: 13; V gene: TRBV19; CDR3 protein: ASSRDRAKNTEAF
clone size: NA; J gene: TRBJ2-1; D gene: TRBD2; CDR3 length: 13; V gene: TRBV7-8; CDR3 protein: ASSALSGSGVEQF
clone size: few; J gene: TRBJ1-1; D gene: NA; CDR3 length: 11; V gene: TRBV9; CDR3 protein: ASSQVANTEAF
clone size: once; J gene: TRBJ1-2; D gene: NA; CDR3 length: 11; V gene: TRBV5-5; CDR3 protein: ASSLQAVYGYT
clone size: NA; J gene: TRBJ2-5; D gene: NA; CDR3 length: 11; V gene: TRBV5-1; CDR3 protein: ASSLAGGETQY
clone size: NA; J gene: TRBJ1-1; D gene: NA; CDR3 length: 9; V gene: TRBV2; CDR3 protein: ASRARTEAF
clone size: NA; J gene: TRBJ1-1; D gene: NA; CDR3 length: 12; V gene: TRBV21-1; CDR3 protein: AGKQKGQNTEAF
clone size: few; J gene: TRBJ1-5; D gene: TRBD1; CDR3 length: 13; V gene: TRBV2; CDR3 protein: ASSETGGNYQPQH
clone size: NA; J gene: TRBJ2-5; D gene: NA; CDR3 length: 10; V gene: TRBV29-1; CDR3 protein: SVLGGWETQY
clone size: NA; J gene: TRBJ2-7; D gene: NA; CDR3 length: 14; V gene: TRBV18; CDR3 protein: ASSPERDGGTYEQY
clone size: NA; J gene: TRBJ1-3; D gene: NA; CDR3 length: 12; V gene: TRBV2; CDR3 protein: ASRADGGGNTIY
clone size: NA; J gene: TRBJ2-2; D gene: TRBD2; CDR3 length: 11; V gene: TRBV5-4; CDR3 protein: ATGRGRDGELF
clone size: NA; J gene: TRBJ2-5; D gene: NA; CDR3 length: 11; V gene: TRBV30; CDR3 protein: AWSVQVSETQY
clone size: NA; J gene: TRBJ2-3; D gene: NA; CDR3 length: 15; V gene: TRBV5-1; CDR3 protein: ASSRDTGSPSTDTQY
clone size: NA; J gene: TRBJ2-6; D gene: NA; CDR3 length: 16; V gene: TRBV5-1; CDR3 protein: ASSGMRDGVSGANVLT
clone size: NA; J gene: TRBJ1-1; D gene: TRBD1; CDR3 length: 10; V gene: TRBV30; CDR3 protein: AWSRGNAEAF
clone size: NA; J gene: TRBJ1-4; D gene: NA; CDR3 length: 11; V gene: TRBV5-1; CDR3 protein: ASSQDRYEKLF
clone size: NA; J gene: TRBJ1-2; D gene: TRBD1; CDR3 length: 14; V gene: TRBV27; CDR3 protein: ASTPTPGQGVVGYT
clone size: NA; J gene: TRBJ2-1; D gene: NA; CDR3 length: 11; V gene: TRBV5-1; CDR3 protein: ASSPRSYNEQF
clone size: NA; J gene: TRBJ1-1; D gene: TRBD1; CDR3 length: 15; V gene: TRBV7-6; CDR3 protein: ATTWDDRGRGEAEAF
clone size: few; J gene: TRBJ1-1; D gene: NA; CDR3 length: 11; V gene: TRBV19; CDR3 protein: ASSIQGRTEAF
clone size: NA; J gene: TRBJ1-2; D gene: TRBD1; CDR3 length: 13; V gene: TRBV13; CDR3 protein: ASSEGQGASSGYT
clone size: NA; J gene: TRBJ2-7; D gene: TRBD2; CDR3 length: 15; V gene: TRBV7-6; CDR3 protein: ASSLELAGVGYYEQY
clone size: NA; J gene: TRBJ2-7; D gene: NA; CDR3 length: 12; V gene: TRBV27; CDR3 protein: ASSFSLAPYEQY
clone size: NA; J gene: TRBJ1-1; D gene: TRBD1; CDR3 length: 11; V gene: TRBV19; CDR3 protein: ASRGQGVTEAF
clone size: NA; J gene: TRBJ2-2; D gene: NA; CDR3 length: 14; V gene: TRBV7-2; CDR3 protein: ASSPPAATATGELF
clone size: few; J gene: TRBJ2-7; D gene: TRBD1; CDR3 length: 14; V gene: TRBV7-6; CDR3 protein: ASSPGGTGRSYEQY
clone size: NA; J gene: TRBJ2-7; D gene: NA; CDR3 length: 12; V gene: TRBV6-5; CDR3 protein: ASIRTVSSYEQY
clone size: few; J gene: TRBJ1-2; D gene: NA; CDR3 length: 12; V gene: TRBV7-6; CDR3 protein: ASSLAPGLYGYT
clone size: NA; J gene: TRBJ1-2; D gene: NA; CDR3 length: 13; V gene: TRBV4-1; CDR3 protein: ASSPGGGPRSGYT
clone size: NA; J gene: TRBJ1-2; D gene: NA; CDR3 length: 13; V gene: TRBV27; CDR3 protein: ASSLRRDSESGYT
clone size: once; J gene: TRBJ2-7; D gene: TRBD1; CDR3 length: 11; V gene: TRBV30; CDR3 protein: AWSRDRDYEQY
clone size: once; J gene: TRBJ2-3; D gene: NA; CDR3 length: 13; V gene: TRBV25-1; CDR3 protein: ASSEYTGSADTQY
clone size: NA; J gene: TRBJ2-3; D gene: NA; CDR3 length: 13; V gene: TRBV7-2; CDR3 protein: ASSLKQGGIDTQY
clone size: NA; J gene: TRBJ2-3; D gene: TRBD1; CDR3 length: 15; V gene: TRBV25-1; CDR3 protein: ASSPHRTGTSTDTQY
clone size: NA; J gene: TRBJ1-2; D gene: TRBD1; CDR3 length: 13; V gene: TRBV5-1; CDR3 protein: ASSPGDRLPYGYT
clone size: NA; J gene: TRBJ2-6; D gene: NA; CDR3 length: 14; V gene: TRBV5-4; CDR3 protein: ASSLTASSGANVLT
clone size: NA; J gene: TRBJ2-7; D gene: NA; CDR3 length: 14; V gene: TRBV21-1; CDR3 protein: ASSKVRPQRVYEQY
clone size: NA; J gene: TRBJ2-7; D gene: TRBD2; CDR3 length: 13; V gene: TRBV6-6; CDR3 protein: ASSYGSGGTYEQY
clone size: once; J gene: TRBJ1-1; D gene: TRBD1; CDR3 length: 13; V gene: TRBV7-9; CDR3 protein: ASSPDPDRGTEAF
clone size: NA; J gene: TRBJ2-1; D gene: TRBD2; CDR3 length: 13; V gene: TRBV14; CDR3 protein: ASRDSGRHYNEQF
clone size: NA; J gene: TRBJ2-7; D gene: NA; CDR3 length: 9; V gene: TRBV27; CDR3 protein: ASSFNYEQY
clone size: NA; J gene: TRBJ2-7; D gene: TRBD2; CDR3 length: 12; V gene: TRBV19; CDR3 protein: ASKQAGGPREQY
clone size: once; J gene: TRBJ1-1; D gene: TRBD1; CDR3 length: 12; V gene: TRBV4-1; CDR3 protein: ASSQDEGQGEAF
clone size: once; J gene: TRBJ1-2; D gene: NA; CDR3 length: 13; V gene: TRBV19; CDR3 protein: ASSKARGGNYGYT
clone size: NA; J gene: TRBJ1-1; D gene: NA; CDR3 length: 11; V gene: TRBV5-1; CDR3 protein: ASSLAVDTEAF
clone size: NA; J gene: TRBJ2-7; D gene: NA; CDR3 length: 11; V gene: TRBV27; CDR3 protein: ASSLATSYEQY
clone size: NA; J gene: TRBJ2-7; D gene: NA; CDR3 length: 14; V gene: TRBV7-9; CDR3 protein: ASSSGGSAVPYEQY
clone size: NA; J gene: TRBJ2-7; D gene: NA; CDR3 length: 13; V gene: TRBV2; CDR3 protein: ASSEPTGPFYEQY
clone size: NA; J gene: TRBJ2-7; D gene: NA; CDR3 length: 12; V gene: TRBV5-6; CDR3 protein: ASSFERSPYEQY
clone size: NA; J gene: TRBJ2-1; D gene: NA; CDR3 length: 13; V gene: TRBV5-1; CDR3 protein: ASSFGGLGLGEQF
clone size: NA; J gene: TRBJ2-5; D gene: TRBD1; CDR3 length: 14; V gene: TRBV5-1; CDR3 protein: ASSLAGQGAGETQY
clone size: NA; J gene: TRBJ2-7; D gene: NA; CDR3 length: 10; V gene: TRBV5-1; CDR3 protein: ASSLAYGEQY